This T cell receptor beta chain came from a study of post-analysis software for immune sequencing data. About the research overall: Secondary progressive, relapsing-remitting and progressive-relapsing multiple sclerosis were among the included disease courses. Findings and caveats of the study: Strong same-batch co-clustering of samples appeared with F measure clustering. Compared with controls, patients had more of about 5 TRBV segments, including TRBV5-6, TRBV5-1 and TRBV20-1.

In its sample, this clonotype was seen many times. Its target is unknown. The CDR3 runs 15 residues. From germline, CDR1 is SGHKS and CDR2 YYEKEE (reference sequence). The ends were cut back, 3 bases at V and 5 bases at J, with 15 bases in the middle. cDNA libraries for TCR beta contained unique molecular identifiers. TCRdb analysed the PCR reads with MiXCR anew, one entry per CDR3 protein. The repertoire holds around 200,000 distinct CDR3 sequences, with 25% to 30% as singletons. V is TRBV5-5 and J is TRBJ2-1; D unresolved. The source material was blood. The receptor comes from a girl aged 2 to 17 with multiple sclerosis. The CDR3 region is CASSSYIAPNNEQFF. The CDR3 coding sequence is TGTGCCAGCAGCTCCTACATAGCCCCTAACAATGAGCAGTTCTTC.